This T cell receptor (beta chain) was documented in a study of blood T cell repertoires in COVID-19. About the research overall: The United States, Italy and Spain were the sources of the acute and convalescent COVID-19 samples.

In the original workflow: Amplification with reference gene primers provided the estimates of nucleated cell counts. Libraries were prepared by immunoSEQ multiplex PCR; TCRdb keeps only in-frame clonotypes and omits some of them. V, J and clone size reflect that table, while D and trimming were determined from the DNA. The table lists approximately 220,000 clones, under 90% of them singletons, with less than 4.5% in the top ten. Sequenced sample: peripheral blood. This TCR was recovered from a man aged 45-65 years with acute or convalescent COVID-19.

The DNA for the CDR3 is TGTGCCAGCAGCGTGATGTGGGAAAGGGGTGAGCAGTTCTTC. It specifies CASSVMWERGEQFF. This chain links TRBV9 with TRBJ2-1, with D perhaps TRBD1 (5 bases). In germline, CDR1 is SGDLS, CDR2 YYNGEE. The V and J ends lost 2 bases and 9 bases respectively, with 15 bases between them. The CDR3 is 14 amino acids.